The T cell receptor beta chain described here comes from a study of T cell changes during pregnancy in multiple sclerosis. The trim removed 4 bases at V and 7 bases at J, leaving 9 bases unmatched. Looked up from germline, CDR1 is SGHRS and CDR2 is YFSETQ. This CDR3 is built from 14 residues. This clone was observed a handful of times. TCRdb's table, derived via immunoSEQ multiplex PCR, lists solely in-frame clones and lacks some. The table has approximately 44,000 clones, 80% to 95% seen once; the top ten hold 0.7%. Sequences were derived from CD4+ T cells from peripheral blood mononuclear cells, sampled before pregnancy. This receptor was obtained from a female donor with multiple sclerosis, enrolled in a pregnancy study. The chain joins TRBV5-1 to TRBJ1-2, with 8 bases aligning to TRBD1. The CDR3 DNA sequence: TGCGCCAGCAGCCCCCTTGGGCAGGGGGCTGGCTACACCTTC. It yields the protein CASSPLGQGAGYTF.